The next 12 T cell receptor beta chains were all read from a single sample in a study of read filtering for tumor transcriptome and immune sequencing (dated by TCRdb to about 2020). Sequencer: Illumina HiSeq 4000. TCR libraries were constructed from about 400 ng RNA using the Immunoverse kit, and molecular barcoded adaptors covering alpha/delta and beta/gamma chains were employed. In-frame beta chains were kept once TCRdb had trimmed the public reads at Q25 with fastp and called clones with MiXCR. Records with the same CDR3 protein are collapsed into one entry carrying the most frequent genes and DNA. The sample profile shows around 140,000 distinct CDR3 sequences; roughly 13% of them were found once. 7.5% to 10% of the sample goes to the ten largest clones. The sample was a population of CD138-negative cells sorted from bone marrow. This specimen's cell subset or site label, per the study, means: bone marrow mononuclear cells depleted of CD138+ plasma/myeloma cells by negative magnetic selection. The receptor source for this set is a donor aged 40 or over with multiple myeloma.

This clonotype was seen repeatedly, ten times or more. V is TRBV10-3 and J is TRBJ2-1; D unclear. The CDR3 extends over 14 amino acids. V lost 0 bases and J lost 0, with 3 bases in between. CDR1 is ENHRY and CDR2 is SYGVKD in the germline V gene. In DNA form, the CDR3 reads TGTGCCATCAGTGAGTCTAGCTCCTACAATGAGCAGTTCTTC. The encoded protein is CAISESSSYNEQFF.

This clonotype was recorded at least ten times. The chain recombines TRBV5-1 with TRBJ1-1, with unresolved D. This CDR3 has 14 residues. Trimming shortened V by 4 bases and J by 4 bases, and 14 bases separated the two germline ends. CDR1 is SGHRS, CDR2 YFSETQ, per germline. The CDR3 nucleotides read TGCGCCAGCAGCCCGGGCCCATCCTTCACTGAAGCTTTCTTT. Residues: CASSPGPSFTEAFF.

This clonotype has at least ten counts. This sequence joins TRBV29-1 and TRBJ1-2, with 7 bases fitting TRBD1. From germline, CDR1 is SQVTM and CDR2 ANQGSEA. This CDR3 has 12 residues. J lost 4 bases, V lost 8 bases, and 7 bases had no gene match. CDR3 amino acids: CSSGGAGYGYTF. CDR3 DNA: TGCAGCTCAGGGGGGGCCGGCTATGGCTACACCTTC. Full variable domain (remainder filled in from reference TRBV29-1 and TRBJ1-2): SAVISQKPSRDICQRGTSLTIQCQVDSQVTMMFWYRQQPGQSLTLIATANQGSEATYESGFVIDKFPISRPNLTFSTLTVSNMSPEDSSIYLCSSGGAGYGYTFGSGTRLTVV.

This clonotype was recorded many times. V usage is TRBV12-3 or TRBV12-4 and J usage is TRBJ2-2, with D perhaps TRBD1 or TRBD2 (5 bases each). V shed 6 bases and J shed 4 bases, with 18 bases lying between them. The CDR3 is made up of 16 amino acids. The CDR3 region is CASRVGTGKITGELFF. Written as DNA, the CDR3 is TGTGCCAGCAGGGTAGGGACCGGCAAGATCACCGGGGAGCTGTTTTTT.

The chain carries TRBV29-1 and TRBJ2-3; 7 positions agree with TRBD2. CDR1 SQVTM and CDR2 ANQGSEA come from the germline V gene. The CDR3 is 16 residues long. With V trimmed by 1 base and J by 3 bases, 10 bases remained unmatched. The CDR3 DNA is TGCAGCGTTGAAGCTACCCCCGGGAGGAGGACAGATACGCAGTATTTT. Translation gives CSVEATPGRRTDTQYF.

This clonotype was recorded at least ten times. This chain uses TRBV7-2 with TRBJ2-1; tentative D call: TRBD1 (6 bases). CDR3 size: 14 residues. The V and J ends lost 1 base and 6 bases respectively, with 10 bases between them. CDR1 and CDR2 (germline): SGHTA, FQGNSA. CDR3 DNA sequence: TGTGCCAGCAGCTTAGGGGGGCCTCTCAATGAGCAGTTCTTC. Encoded protein: CASSLGGPLNEQFF.

This clonotype was observed many times. This sequence joins TRBV9 and TRBJ1-4, with a weak D call TRBD1 (6 bases). The CDR3 sequence is 14 residues long. The germline CDR1 and CDR2 sequences are SGDLS and YYNGEE. Trimming left V 4 bases short and J 6 bases short, with 13 bases between. CDR3 DNA: TGTGCCAGCAGCCTCAGGGGCCGTGATGAAAAACTGTTTTTT. Its translation: CASSLRGRDEKLFF.

This clonotype was counted many times. The chain recombines TRBV5-1 with TRBJ2-1; D not resolved. The germline gives CDR1 SGHRS, CDR2 YFSETQ. The CDR3 loop spans 14 amino acids. V gave up 0 bases and J gave up 8 bases, with 12 bases separating them. CDR3 coding DNA: TGCGCCAGCAGCTTGGCCCTTCCCATCGATGAGCAGTTCTTC. Translating it yields CASSLALPIDEQFF.

This clonotype showed up many times. The V gene is TRBV11-2, the J gene TRBJ2-1, with D maybe TRBD2 (5 bases). The V and J ends lost 1 base and 5 bases respectively, with 12 bases between them. Germline loops: CDR1 SGHAT, CDR2 FQNNGV. The CDR3 loop spans 15 amino acids. The CDR3 is CASSLGGSGHNEQFF. The CDR3 DNA reads TGTGCCAGCAGCTTAGGTGGGAGCGGACACAATGAGCAGTTCTTC.

This clonotype appeared many times. A read error may be the cause here, since a much bigger clone is one base away. The rearrangement joins TRBV11-2 to TRBJ2-1; D is undetermined. From germline, CDR1 is SGHAT and CDR2 FQNNGV. CDR3 size: 13 residues. The DNA of the CDR3 is TGTGCCAGCAGCTTATTACCCGACAATGAGCAGTCCTTC. The encoded protein is CASSLLPDNEQSF. Full variable domain (outside the CDR3, taken from reference TRBV11-2 and TRBJ2-1): EAGVAQSPRYKIIEKRQSVAFWCNPISGHATLYWYQQILGQGPKLLIQFQNNGVVDDSQLPKDRFSAERLKGVDSTLKIQPAKLEDSAVYLCASSLLPDNEQSFGPGTRLTVL.

The chain employs TRBV20-1 and TRBJ1-5; TRBD1 matches at 8 bases. The CDR3 spans 15 residues. Germline values: CDR1 DFQATT, CDR2 SNEGSKA (reference sequence). J lost 0 bases, V lost 6 bases, and 7 bases had no gene match. This CDR3 is CSAIQGADSNQPQHF. As DNA, the CDR3 is TGCAGTGCCATCCAGGGGGCGGATAGCAATCAGCCCCAGCATTTT.

This clonotype was observed a handful of times. The chain recombines TRBV29-1 with TRBJ2-3; unclear D gene. The germline V gene has CDR1 SQVTM and CDR2 ANQGSEA. The CDR3 runs to 14 residues. Trimming removed 1 base at V and 0 bases at J, with 8 bases between. CDR3 nucleotides: TGCAGCGTTGAAGGGCAGGAGAGCACAGATACGCAGTATTTT. It translates to CSVEGQESTDTQYF.